This is a list of T cell receptor beta chains from one sample in a study of cytomegalovirus exposure and HLA in healthy donors. Assay used: immunoSEQ multiplex PCR; TCRdb lists only in-frame clones, some missing. The table lists about 200,000 clones, 70% to 80% of them singletons. Sequenced sample: PBMCs. These receptors all come from a girl aged 2-10 years in good health and CMV-seronegative. The CDR3 runs from the conserved cysteine through the conserved F or W. D genes are given only for firm matches. Only some rows state a clone size, as once, few, many or a class for expanded clones.

TRBV9	-	-	12	TRBJ2-1	CASSAGGFEQFF	TGTGCCAGCAGCGCCGGGGGTTTTGAGCAGTTCTTC
TRBV10-3	-	TRBD2	16	TRBJ2-5	CAISEAVSGFQETQYF	TGTGCCATCAGTGAGGCGGTTAGCGGGTTCCAAGAGACCCAGTACTTC
TRBV7-9	-	TRBD2	19	TRBJ2-3	CASSPRELTSGGPRDTQYF	TGTGCCAGCAGCCCGAGGGAGTTGACTAGCGGGGGGCCGAGGGATACGCAGTATTTT
TRBV6-4	-	-	14	TRBJ1-1	CASHYQRVNTEAFF	TGTGCCAGCCACTATCAGCGGGTGAACACTGAAGCTTTCTTT
TRBV18	-	-	17	TRBJ2-1	CASSPDLVVSSYNEQFF	TGTGCCAGCTCACCCGACTTGGTGGTGAGCTCCTACAATGAGCAGTTCTTC
TRBV6-5	-	-	12	TRBJ1-1	CASIHVRGEAFF	TGTGCCAGCATCCATGTCAGGGGTGAAGCTTTCTTT
TRBV19	-	-	14	TRBJ1-1	CASSLPSVVPEAFF	TGTGCCAGTAGTCTACCCTCCGTTGTCCCTGAAGCTTTCTTT
TRBV6-5	-	-	14	TRBJ2-3	CASSYSRGTDTQYF	TGTGCCAGCAGTTACTCGAGGGGGACAGATACGCAGTATTTT
TRBV6-1	-	-	15	TRBJ2-5	CASSGRRGHQETQYF	TGTGCCAGCAGTGGTCGGAGGGGGCATCAAGAGACCCAGTACTTC
TRBV7-2	-	TRBD2	16	TRBJ2-1	CASSFSPGLAGGEQFF	TGTGCCAGCAGCTTTTCGCCCGGACTAGCGGGAGGTGAGCAGTTCTTC
TRBV15	-	-	15	TRBJ1-1	CATTEVTGVGAEAFF	TGTGCCACCACCGAGGTTACGGGGGTAGGGGCTGAAGCTTTCTTT
TRBV5-1	-	-	18	TRBJ2-6	CASSLRPTGPPGANVLTF	TGCGCCAGCAGCTTACGACCGACAGGCCCTCCTGGGGCCAACGTCCTGACTTTC
TRBV2	-	TRBD2	17	TRBJ2-3	CASSEQILAGHTDTQYF	TGTGCCAGCAGTGAACAGATACTAGCGGGACACACAGATACGCAGTATTTT
TRBV5-1	-	-	13	TRBJ2-5	CASRRTVQETQYF	TGCGCCAGCAGGAGGACAGTCCAAGAGACCCAGTACTTC
TRBV7-9	-	TRBD1	18	TRBJ2-6	CSSSLWDSYRSGANVLTF	TGTTCCAGCAGCTTATGGGACAGCTATAGGTCTGGGGCCAACGTCCTGACTTTC
TRBV10-3	-	TRBD1	15	TRBJ2-2	CAISPRDSMAGELFF	TGTGCCATCAGCCCCCGGGACAGCATGGCGGGGGAGCTGTTTTTT
TRBV5-6	-	-	16	TRBJ2-7	CASSTLWYRAPYEQYF	TGTGCCAGCAGCACACTTTGGTACAGGGCCCCCTACGAGCAGTACTTC
TRBV7-2	-	-	13	TRBJ2-1	CASSETSFNEQFF	TGTGCCAGCAGCGAGACTAGTTTTAATGAGCAGTTCTTC
TRBV4-1	-	TRBD1	17	TRBJ2-1	CASSQDQGAHSYNEQFF	TGCGCCAGCAGCCAAGATCAGGGGGCACACTCCTACAATGAGCAGTTCTTC
TRBV7-9	few	TRBD2	15	TRBJ2-1	CASGLKREFLGEQFF	TGTGCCAGCGGCCTAAAGCGGGAGTTCTTGGGTGAGCAGTTCTTC
TRBV20-1	few	TRBD2	11	TRBJ2-1	CSAETGTKEFF	TGCAGTGCTGAGACCGGGACTAAAGAGTTCTTC
TRBV2	-	-	14	TRBJ2-2	CASKAVGDSGELFF	TGTGCCAGCAAGGCAGTAGGGGATAGCGGGGAGCTGTTTTTT
TRBV4-1	-	-	14	TRBJ1-5	CASSQNEGNQPQHF	TGCGCCAGCAGCCAAAACGAGGGAAATCAGCCCCAGCATTTT
TRBV19	once	-	12	TRBJ2-7	CARRTGIDEQYF	TGTGCCAGACGGACGGGGATCGACGAGCAGTACTTC
TRBV5-1	-	TRBD1	15	TRBJ1-1	CASSFRGQLNTEAFF	TGCGCCAGCAGCTTTAGGGGACAGTTGAACACTGAAGCTTTCTTT
TRBV28	-	-	14	TRBJ2-5	CASSLTGQQETQYF	TGTGCCAGCAGTTTGACCGGACAGCAAGAGACCCAGTACTTC
TRBV15	once	TRBD1	16	TRBJ2-3	CATSRETGGATDTQYF	TGTGCCACCAGCAGAGAAACAGGGGGCGCGACAGATACGCAGTATTTT
TRBV6-5	-	TRBD2	14	TRBJ2-7	CASSPGLESHEQYF	TGTGCCAGCAGCCCGGGACTAGAGAGCCACGAGCAGTACTTC
TRBV10-1	-	-	13	TRBJ2-7	CATSTGALYEQYF	TGCGCCACTTCCACTGGGGCCCTCTACGAGCAGTACTTC
TRBV5-1	-	TRBD2	15	TRBJ2-7	CASSFGGAGGYEQYF	TGCGCCAGCAGCTTCGGTGGGGCGGGGGGTTACGAGCAGTACTTC
TRBV29-1	few	TRBD2	14	TRBJ2-1	CSVVGGLASNEQFF	TGCAGCGTTGTAGGGGGACTAGCGTCCAATGAGCAGTTCTTC
TRBV10-3	-	-	17	TRBJ1-1	CAINDPLLSRQNTEAFF	TGTGCCATCAATGATCCCCTTCTAAGTAGACAGAACACTGAAGCTTTCTTT
TRBV5-6	-	-	17	TRBJ2-3	CASSSPPNTGLTDTQYF	TGTGCCAGCAGCTCCCCCCCCAATACAGGGCTCACAGATACGCAGTATTTT
TRBV9	-	-	15	TRBJ1-2	CASSERSREVDGYTF	TGTGCCAGCAGCGAGAGGTCCAGGGAAGTAGATGGCTACACCTTC
TRBV7-9	-	TRBD1	14	TRBJ2-7	CASSWRQGQYEQYF	TGTGCCAGCAGCTGGCGACAGGGGCAGTACGAGCAGTACTTC
TRBV27	-	TRBD1	18	TRBJ1-5	CASVPRDRPSHSNQPQHF	TGTGCCAGCGTACCCCGGGACAGGCCATCTCATAGCAATCAGCCCCAGCATTTT
TRBV6-1	-	-	17	TRBJ1-2	CASSEAATGFERNGYTF	TGTGCCAGCAGTGAAGCGGCCACAGGTTTCGAACGAAATGGCTACACCTTC
TRBV19	-	TRBD1	17	TRBJ1-6	CASSFDRGLSYNSPLHF	TGTGCCAGTAGTTTCGACAGGGGGCTCTCCTATAATTCACCCCTCCACTTT
TRBV30	-	-	16	TRBJ2-1	CAWSTGSGTRKGEQFF	TGTGCCTGGAGTACGGGATCCGGGACACGGAAAGGTGAGCAGTTCTTC
TRBV7-8	-	-	14	TRBJ2-2	CASSSTYSTGELFF	TGTGCCAGCAGCTCAACCTACTCCACCGGGGAGCTGTTTTTT
TRBV18	-	TRBD1	15	TRBJ2-7	CASSLGQGADYEQYF	TGTGCCAGCTCACTGGGACAGGGGGCTGACTACGAGCAGTACTTC
TRBV27	-	-	15	TRBJ2-1	CASSPTTSSYNEQFF	TGTGCCAGCAGTCCCACTACGAGCTCCTACAATGAGCAGTTCTTC
TRBV6-1	once	TRBD2	15	TRBJ2-1	CASRGRGGKDNEQFF	TGTGCCAGCAGGGGGCGGGGGGGTAAAGACAATGAGCAGTTCTTC
TRBV29-1	-	TRBD1	16	TRBJ2-1	CSVVSQGSRSYNEQFF	TGCAGCGTCGTTTCACAGGGGTCACGATCCTACAATGAGCAGTTCTTC
TRBV5-5	-	TRBD1	15	TRBJ2-7	CASSSDRSASYEQYF	TGTGCCAGCAGCTCGGACAGGTCAGCCTCCTACGAGCAGTACTTC
TRBV4-2	-	TRBD2	21	TRBJ2-1	CASSHPGGGDTLRRAYNEQFF	TGTGCCAGCAGCCACCCGGGGGGGGGAGACACCCTTAGGAGGGCCTACAATGAGCAGTTCTTC
TRBV4-2	-	-	15	TRBJ2-5	CASSQTWAGTETQYF	TGTGCCAGCAGCCAGACCTGGGCGGGAACGGAGACCCAGTACTTC
TRBV14	-	-	20	TRBJ2-2	CASSQFLREPLFWNTGELFF	TGTGCCAGCAGCCAATTTTTGAGGGAGCCCCTTTTCTGGAACACCGGGGAGCTGTTTTTT
TRBV6-1	-	-	14	TRBJ1-1	CASQKVTVNTEAFF	TGTGCCAGCCAAAAAGTTACAGTCAACACTGAAGCTTTCTTT
TRBV5-1	-	TRBD2	16	TRBJ2-2	CASSWGLAGVTGELFF	TGCGCCAGCAGCTGGGGACTAGCTGGTGTCACCGGGGAGCTGTTTTTT
TRBV7-9	-	-	16	TRBJ1-1	CASRMFGPNMNTEAFF	TGTGCCAGCAGGATGTTTGGGCCTAACATGAACACTGAAGCTTTCTTT
TRBV29-1	-	-	10	TRBJ1-1	CSAHGTEAFF	TGCAGCGCCCACGGCACTGAAGCTTTCTTT
TRBV19	-	TRBD1	14	TRBJ2-3	CASSTTGGTDTQYF	TGTGCCAGTAGTACGACAGGGGGCACAGATACGCAGTATTTT
TRBV13	-	-	16	TRBJ2-1	CASSLGGGVLSNEQFF	TGTGCCAGCAGCTTAGGTGGCGGGGTCCTCTCCAATGAGCAGTTCTTC
TRBV2	few	-	12	TRBJ2-7	CASSEGRYEQYF	TGTGCCAGCAGTGAGGGCCGGTACGAGCAGTACTTC
TRBV9	-	TRBD1	16	TRBJ2-7	CASSGGGLASRGEQYF	TGTGCCAGCAGCGGAGGGGGCCTAGCTTCAAGAGGGGAGCAGTACTTC
TRBV29-1	-	-	12	TRBJ2-3	CSVDRSTDTQYF	TGCAGCGTTGACCGGAGCACAGATACGCAGTATTTT